A single sample is the source of the 20 T cell receptor beta chains below, sequenced in a study of graft-versus-host responses after intestinal transplantation. Some clones are missing from TCRdb's copy, which holds only in-frame ones; the method was immunoSEQ multiplex PCR. The sample has tens of thousands of clones, about 93% seen once; the top ten hold around 6%. For these TCRs, the target antigens are not known. The specimen was unstimulated CD8+ T cells sorted from spleen or lymph node cells, collected before intestinal transplant. The receptors were gathered from a human donor who received an intestinal transplant.

As for this clone: The sample has other DNA sequences that encode this CDR3 too. The chain recombines TRBV28 with TRBJ2-7; the D is unclear. V shed 3 bases and J shed 4 bases, with 4 bases lying between them. This CDR3 has 11 residues. CDR1 and CDR2 (germline): MDHEN, SYDVKM. The CDR3 loop reads CASSFRYEQYF. Written as DNA, the CDR3 is TGTGCCAGCAGTTTTAGGTACGAGCAGTACTTC.

The rearrangement joins TRBV13 to TRBJ2-7; TRBD2 agrees at 13 bases. V lost 5 bases, J lost 2 bases, and 3 bases stayed unmatched. Germline CDR1 reads PRHDT; CDR2 reads FYEKMQ (reference sequence). The CDR3 is 15 amino acids. This CDR3 reads CASSPGLAGAYEQYF. The CDR3, as DNA: TGTGCCAGCAGCCCCGGACTAGCGGGAGCCTACGAGCAGTACTTC.

The chain has TRBV6-6 and TRBJ2-1; 8 bases match TRBD2. The CDR3 loop spans 15 amino acids. Per germline, CDR1 MNHNY and CDR2 SVGAGI (reference sequence). V lost 6 bases to trimming and J lost 2 bases; unmatched junction nucleotides: 6. CDR3 nucleotides: TGTGCCAGCAGCGGAACTAGCGGTACCTACAATGAGCAGTTCTTC. This codes for CASSGTSGTYNEQFF.

The chain recombines TRBV13 with TRBJ1-6, with TRBD1 matching 10 bases. The germline V gene has CDR1 PRHDT and CDR2 FYEKMQ (reference sequence). The V segment lost 10 bases and the J segment 7 bases; nucleotides outside the gene matches: 7. CDR3 length: 14 amino acids. The CDR3 sequence: CATNLGQGNSPLHF. The CDR3 nucleotides read TGTGCCACCAACTTGGGACAGGGGAATTCACCCCTCCACTTT. Full variable domain (remainder filled in from reference TRBV13 and TRBJ1-6): AAGVIQSPRHLIKEKRETATLKCYPIPRHDTVYWYQQGPGQDPQFLISFYEKMQSDKGSIPDRFSAQQFSDYHSELNMSSLELGDSALYFCATNLGQGNSPLHFGNGTRLTVT.

The chain recombines TRBV19 with TRBJ1-2; tentatively, D is TRBD1 (5 bases). CDR1 is LNHDA, CDR2 SQIVND, per germline (reference sequence). The CDR3 is 14 residues long. The germline V and J ends were trimmed by 5 bases and 1 base, with 11 bases remaining between them. CDR3 protein: CASSFGGYNYGYTF. CDR3 coding DNA: TGTGCCAGTAGTTTTGGGGGATATAACTATGGCTACACCTTC.

This clone was seen just once. This sample also contains other DNA sequences that code for the same CDR3. The CDR3 DNA follows: TGTGCCAGCAGCTTAGCTTCCATCCCCTACAATGAGCAGTTCTTC. Amino acid sequence: CASSLASIPYNEQFF. This chain connects TRBV7-6 to TRBJ2-1; no clear D gene. Per the germline V gene, CDR1 is SGHVS and CDR2 is FNYEAQ. The CDR3 sequence is 15 residues long. With 0 bases removed from V and 2 bases from J, the gap between germline ends came to 8 bases.

The chain carries TRBV9 and TRBJ1-1; unclear D gene. The CDR3 runs to 15 residues. Germline CDR1 is SGDLS and CDR2 is YYNGEE. V was pared by 4 bases and J by 3 bases, with 16 bases between. The DNA for the CDR3 is TGTGCCAGCAGCCCCAGTGGCGCTACCTACACTGAAGCTTTCTTT. Protein sequence: CASSPSGATYTEAFF.

This sequence joins TRBV6-5 and TRBJ2-5; maybe TRBD1 (6 bases). Trimming took 4 bases from V and 2 from J, leaving 14 bases between them. The germline CDR1 and CDR2 sequences are MNHEY and SVGAGI. CDR3 size: 15 residues. The CDR3 region has the DNA TGTGCCAGCAGTTTTGGGGGCGGCCCACAAGAGACCCAGTACTTC. This translates into CASSFGGGPQETQYF.

V usage is TRBV5-1 and J usage is TRBJ1-6, with D unresolved. Trimming took 3 bases from V and 2 from J, leaving 15 bases between them. Germline lookup yields CDR1 SGHRS and CDR2 YFSETQ. This CDR3 spans 17 amino acids. The CDR3 region is CASSYIWAGTYNSPLHF. The CDR3 region has the DNA TGCGCCAGCAGCTACATTTGGGCCGGAACCTATAATTCACCCCTCCACTTT. The full variable domain, completed using reference TRBV5-1 and TRBJ1-6, is KAGVTQTPRYLIKTRGQQVTLSCSPISGHRSVSWYQQTPGQGLQFLFEYFSETQRNKGNFPGRFSGRQFSNSRSEMNVSTLELGDSALYLCASSYIWAGTYNSPLHFGNGTRLTVT.

The V and J genes are TRBV15 and TRBJ2-5; 7 bases map to TRBD1. The ends lost 9 bases at V and 3 bases at J; junction bases unmatched: 7. Germline values: CDR1 LNHNV, CDR2 YYDKDF (reference sequence). This CDR3 spans 13 amino acids. CDR3 DNA: TGTGCCACGCATTCCGGGACAGAAGAGACCCAGTACTTC. Translation: CATHSGTEETQYF.

CDR3 region: CASSEMDFYGYTF. CDR3 bases: TGTGCCAGCAGTGAGATGGATTTCTATGGCTACACCTTC. The chain combines TRBV6-5 with TRBJ1-2, with no clear D. The CDR3 is 13 amino acids. Per the germline V gene, CDR1 is MNHEY and CDR2 is SVGAGI. Trimming removed 5 bases at V and 4 bases at J, with 11 bases between.

A single count supports this clone. The chain combines TRBV7-9 with TRBJ2-5; possible D gene TRBD2, 6 bases. The length of the CDR3 is 16 residues. CDR1 and CDR2 (germline): SEHNR, FQNEAQ (reference sequence). The V and J ends lost 5 bases and 5 bases respectively, with 21 bases between them. The chain's CDR3 is CASSARRIAVRETQYF. The DNA of the CDR3 is TGTGCCAGCAGCGCGCGCAGGATAGCGGTGAGGGAGACCCAGTACTTC.

This chain connects TRBV7-9 to TRBJ1-6; a possible D gene is TRBD1 (5 bases). Germline CDR1 is SEHNR and CDR2 is FQNEAQ (reference sequence). With 4 bases removed from V and 0 bases from J, the gap between germline ends came to 16 bases. This CDR3 contains 18 residues. The chain's CDR3 is CASSSYPGASSYNSPLHF. The CDR3 DNA follows: TGTGCCAGCAGCTCCTATCCTGGGGCTAGCTCCTATAATTCACCCCTCCACTTT. The variable domain in full, with the rest retrieved from reference TRBV7-9 and TRBJ1-6, is DTGVSQNPRHKITKRGQNVTFRCDPISEHNRLYWYRQTLGQGPEFLTYFQNEAQLEKSRLLSDRFSAERPKGSFSTLEIQRTEQGDSAMYLCASSSYPGASSYNSPLHFGNGTRLTVT.

The J gene is TRBJ1-2, the V gene TRBV5-1; perhaps TRBD1 as D (5 bases). The CDR3 runs 12 residues. Germline V CDR1 and CDR2: SGHRS, YFSETQ. Trimming removed 1 base at V and 8 bases at J, with 9 bases between. The DNA of the CDR3 is TGCGCCAGCAGCTTGTCGGGGCGAGGCTACACCTTC. Amino acids: CASSLSGRGYTF.

The J gene is TRBJ2-3, the V gene TRBV6-5; 13 bases are shared with TRBD2. The CDR3 has 15 amino acids. CDR1 and CDR2 (germline): MNHEY, SVGAGI. J was trimmed by 4 bases and V by 6 bases; bases with no gene match: 4. CDR3 coding DNA: TGTGCCAGCAGGGGACTAGCGGGGTCCCCAGATACGCAGTATTTT. Translated: CASRGLAGSPDTQYF.

The V gene is TRBV9, the J gene TRBJ1-3; D not resolved. The CDR3 runs 14 residues. Germline loops: CDR1 SGDLS, CDR2 YYNGEE. V lost 3 bases, J lost 0 bases, and 7 bases lay in between. CDR3 residues: CASSGTPSGNTIYF. CDR3 nucleotides: TGTGCCAGCAGCGGGACCCCCTCTGGAAACACCATATATTTT.

J is TRBJ2-5 and V is TRBV11-2; TRBD2 matches 10 bases. Trimming took 3 bases from V and 0 from J; bases not matched to a gene: 7. The CDR3 covers 17 residues. Germline values: CDR1 SGHAT, CDR2 FQNNGV. The CDR3 is CASSFIAGGWYQETQYF. The DNA of the CDR3 is TGTGCCAGCAGCTTTATAGCGGGGGGCTGGTACCAAGAGACCCAGTACTTC.

This chain links TRBV21-1 with TRBJ2-4. TRBV21-1 is tagged as a pseudogene. The CDR3 covers 17 residues. The CDR3, as DNA: TGTGCCAGCAGGCATAAAGTACTACAGCAAAGAAAAAACATTCAGTACTTC. Residues: CASRHKVLQQRKNIQYF.

The CDR3 region has the DNA TGTGCCAGCCCTGGGGGGGCGCGGGGCTACACCTTC. Translated: CASPGGARGYTF. The rearrangement joins TRBV6-1 to TRBJ1-2; D may be TRBD1 (6 bases). The CDR3 has 12 amino acids. Germline V lookup: CDR1 MNHNS, CDR2 SASEGT. V lost 8 bases and J lost 8, with 15 bases in between.

This chain connects TRBV6-1 to TRBJ2-7, with D maybe TRBD2 (5 bases). The germline V and J ends were trimmed by 1 base and 2 bases, with 9 bases remaining between them. This CDR3 contains 14 residues. The germline CDR1 and CDR2 sequences are MNHNS and SASEGT. The CDR3 region has the DNA TGTGCCAGCAGTGAAGACGGGAAGCCCTACGAGCAGTACTTC. Protein sequence: CASSEDGKPYEQYF.